A selection of T cell receptor beta chains follows, all from one sample in a study of blood T cell repertoires in COVID-19. The protocol was immunoSEQ multiplex PCR, while the TCRdb copy is restricted to in-frame clones and leaves out a portion. This sample carries some 330,000 clones, over 75% of them seen once, and the ten largest clones take around 1.9%. Sequencing was done on a sample of PBMCs or T cells enriched from blood (not recorded which). All receptors derive from a man aged 35-49 years in a cohort exposed to, infected with or recovered from COVID-19 (not recorded which). Each CDR3 is given with its conserved first and last residue. D genes are given only for firm matches. Expanded clones are given a class, and other clones once, few, many or no size at all.

D gene	J gene	clone size	V gene	CDR3 protein	CDR3 DNA
.	TRBJ1-6	few	TRBV5-1	CASSRDMGVPPLHF	TGCGCCAGCAGCAGGGACATGGGAGTGCCACCCCTCCACTTT
.	TRBJ1-1	once	TRBV6-4	CASSRDGGTTEAFF	TGTGCCAGCAGTCGCGACGGGGGGACCACTGAAGCTTTCTTT
TRBD2	TRBJ2-1	.	TRBV5-1	CASHNTGGRGNNEQFF	TGCGCCAGCCATAATACCGGGGGGAGGGGCAACAATGAGCAGTTCTTC
.	TRBJ2-7	.	TRBV19	CASSIVLAQYF	TGTGCCAGTAGTATAGTGCTAGCACAGTACTTC
TRBD1	TRBJ2-5	.	TRBV5-1	CASSWGQFQETQYF	TGCGCCAGCAGCTGGGGACAGTTCCAAGAGACCCAGTACTTC
.	TRBJ2-1	.	TRBV30	CAWTGFNEQFF	TGTGCCTGGACAGGGTTCAATGAGCAGTTCTTC
.	TRBJ1-1	once	TRBV12-3/TRBV12-4	CAATIRNTEAFF	TGTGCCGCCACTATTAGGAACACTGAAGCTTTCTTT
.	TRBJ1-1	.	TRBV28	CASNYRNTEAFF	TGTGCCAGCAATTACAGGAACACTGAAGCTTTCTTT
TRBD1	TRBJ2-1	.	TRBV30	CAWSKQTGFQSYNEQFF	TGTGCCTGGAGTAAACAGACAGGGTTTCAATCCTACAATGAGCAGTTCTTC
.	TRBJ1-1	.	TRBV3-1/TRBV3-2	CASSPIWGTTEAFF	TGTGCCAGCAGCCCAATCTGGGGCACCACTGAAGCTTTCTTT
.	TRBJ1-2	.	TRBV4-2	CASSQRADYGYTF	TGTGCCAGCAGCCAGAGGGCGGACTATGGCTACACCTTC
.	TRBJ1-5	.	TRBV30	CAWSTAGLQPQHF	TGTGCCTGGAGTACAGCAGGGCTTCAGCCCCAGCATTTT
TRBD2	TRBJ2-7	.	TRBV18	CASSPARTSAYEQYF	TGTGCCAGCTCACCAGCCCGGACTAGCGCCTACGAGCAGTACTTC
TRBD1	TRBJ2-5	.	TRBV30	CAWSISGQAKETQYF	TGTGCCTGGAGTATCTCGGGACAGGCAAAAGAGACCCAGTACTTC
.	TRBJ2-3	.	TRBV21-1	CASSEITGTSGPSGTDTQYF	TGTGCCAGCAGCGAAATAACCGGGACTAGCGGCCCCAGTGGCACAGATACGCAGTATTTT
TRBD1	TRBJ1-2	.	TRBV29-1	CSVEDFGQGTYGYTF	TGCAGCGTTGAAGATTTCGGACAGGGGACCTATGGCTACACCTTC
.	TRBJ2-1	.	TRBV7-2	CASSFQSDVANEQFF	TGTGCCAGCAGCTTCCAATCCGACGTAGCCAATGAGCAGTTCTTC
TRBD1	TRBJ1-3	.	TRBV3-1/TRBV3-2	CASSLRPGQVFLGNTIYF	TGTGCCAGCAGCCTGAGGCCGGGACAGGTATTTCTCGGAAACACCATATATTTT
.	TRBJ1-2	few	TRBV28	CASSSPGEGEYGYTF	TGTGCCAGCAGCTCCCCCGGGGAGGGTGAATATGGCTACACCTTC
TRBD1	TRBJ1-4	.	TRBV25-1	CASSWGGTGSNEKLFF	TGTGCCAGCAGTTGGGGGGGGACAGGCAGTAATGAAAAACTGTTTTTT
.	TRBJ2-7	.	TRBV2	CASSEGIVYEQYF	TGTGCCAGCAGTGAAGGAATAGTCTACGAGCAGTACTTC
.	TRBJ2-3	.	TRBV20-1	CSASLGIVTDTQYF	TGCAGTGCTAGTCTCGGGATCGTCACAGATACGCAGTATTTT
.	TRBJ2-3	.	TRBV2	CASSTSDTQYF	TGTGCCAGCAGCACATCAGATACGCAGTATTTT
.	TRBJ2-7	.	TRBV11-3	CASSLDGAEQYF	TGTGCCAGCAGCTTGGATGGAGCCGAGCAGTACTTC
TRBD1	TRBJ1-5	.	TRBV19	CASRTGTGGQPQHF	TGTGCCAGTAGAACCGGGACAGGTGGCCAGCCCCAGCATTTT
TRBD2	TRBJ2-3	.	TRBV30	CAWEREGLDTQYF	TGTGCCTGGGAGCGGGAGGGCCTAGATACGCAGTATTTT
.	TRBJ1-2	once	TRBV30	CAWSVLENYGYTF	TGTGCCTGGAGTGTACTAGAGAACTATGGCTACACCTTC
.	TRBJ1-3	.	TRBV19	CASSTPQPPSGNTIYF	TGTGCCAGTAGTACTCCACAGCCACCCTCTGGAAACACCATATATTTT
.	TRBJ2-7	.	TRBV28	CASSRVYEQYF	TGTGCCAGCTCCCGCGTCTACGAGCAGTACTTC
TRBD1	TRBJ1-2	.	TRBV5-4	CASSLVDRAKGGYTF	TGTGCCAGCAGCTTGGTTGACAGGGCAAAAGGGGGCTACACCTTC
.	TRBJ2-5	.	TRBV29-1	CSVERSLGETQYF	TGCAGCGTTGAAAGATCCCTAGGAGAGACCCAGTACTTC
.	TRBJ2-1	.	TRBV19	CASQTRNNEQFF	TGTGCCAGCCAGACTAGGAACAATGAGCAGTTCTTC
.	TRBJ1-3	.	TRBV18	CASSRQETGNTIYF	TGTGCCAGCTCACGACAGGAAACTGGAAACACCATATATTTT
TRBD1	TRBJ1-3	few	TRBV29-1	CSGETGDRNTIYF	TGCAGCGGGGAGACAGGGGATCGAAACACCATATATTTT
.	TRBJ2-4	.	TRBV12-5	CASGIGTRWYF	TGTGCTAGTGGTATCGGGACTCGTTGGTACTTC
TRBD1	TRBJ1-1	once	TRBV5-1	CASSPRTGTNTEAFF	TGCGCCAGCAGCCCCCGGACAGGGACGAACACTGAAGCTTTCTTT
.	TRBJ1-6	.	TRBV11-3	CASRHGNDNSPLHF	TGTGCCAGCAGGCACGGGAACGATAATTCACCCCTCCACTTT
TRBD1	TRBJ1-4	.	TRBV30	CAWSTGESFVGEKLFF	TGTGCCTGGAGTACAGGGGAGAGCTTTGTTGGGGAAAAACTGTTTTTT
TRBD2	TRBJ2-7	few	TRBV5-1	CASSLSGLAPEQYF	TGCGCCAGCAGCTTATCTGGACTAGCCCCCGAGCAGTACTTC
.	TRBJ2-2	.	TRBV9	CASSVGPGLNTGELFF	TGTGCCAGCAGCGTAGGTCCGGGTTTGAACACCGGGGAGCTGTTTTTT
.	TRBJ2-7	.	TRBV7-6	CASSLAPGAYEQYF	TGTGCCAGCAGCTTAGCGCCGGGGGCCTACGAGCAGTACTTC
.	TRBJ1-2	.	TRBV30	CAWSLGVGYTF	TGTGCCTGGAGTCTAGGGGTTGGCTACACCTTC
TRBD2	TRBJ2-1	.	TRBV9	CASSVGAGGWNEQFF	TGTGCCAGCAGCGTAGGAGCGGGAGGGTGGAATGAGCAGTTCTTC
TRBD2	TRBJ2-7	.	TRBV6-1	CASSVQGLAGGFYEQYF	TGTGCCAGCAGTGTCCAGGGACTAGCGGGGGGTTTCTACGAGCAGTACTTC
TRBD1	TRBJ1-4	.	TRBV7-9	CASSLEGQGAGNEKLFF	TGTGCCAGCAGCTTAGAGGGACAGGGGGCGGGTAATGAAAAACTGTTTTTT
.	TRBJ1-6	.	TRBV28	CASSSTGFRPNSPLHF	TGTGCCAGCAGTTCAACAGGGTTCCGTCCTAATTCACCCCTCCACTTT
.	TRBJ2-3	.	TRBV5-1	CASSSGQLGSDTQYF	TGCGCCAGCAGCTCCGGACAGTTGGGGTCAGATACGCAGTATTTT
.	TRBJ2-1	once	TRBV5-4	CASSLAGSGSYNEQFF	TGTGCCAGCAGCTTGGCCGGGAGCGGGTCCTACAATGAGCAGTTCTTC
.	TRBJ2-7	.	TRBV20-1	CSASMAGRSYEQYF	TGCAGTGCTAGTATGGCAGGGAGGTCTTACGAGCAGTACTTC
.	TRBJ1-1	.	TRBV12-5	CASAKRSYTEAFF	TGTGCTAGTGCCAAGCGATCCTACACTGAAGCTTTCTTT
TRBD2	TRBJ2-7	.	TRBV7-2	CASSGRRGLAGSYEQYF	TGTGCCAGCAGCGGGCGGAGAGGGCTAGCGGGATCCTACGAGCAGTACTTC